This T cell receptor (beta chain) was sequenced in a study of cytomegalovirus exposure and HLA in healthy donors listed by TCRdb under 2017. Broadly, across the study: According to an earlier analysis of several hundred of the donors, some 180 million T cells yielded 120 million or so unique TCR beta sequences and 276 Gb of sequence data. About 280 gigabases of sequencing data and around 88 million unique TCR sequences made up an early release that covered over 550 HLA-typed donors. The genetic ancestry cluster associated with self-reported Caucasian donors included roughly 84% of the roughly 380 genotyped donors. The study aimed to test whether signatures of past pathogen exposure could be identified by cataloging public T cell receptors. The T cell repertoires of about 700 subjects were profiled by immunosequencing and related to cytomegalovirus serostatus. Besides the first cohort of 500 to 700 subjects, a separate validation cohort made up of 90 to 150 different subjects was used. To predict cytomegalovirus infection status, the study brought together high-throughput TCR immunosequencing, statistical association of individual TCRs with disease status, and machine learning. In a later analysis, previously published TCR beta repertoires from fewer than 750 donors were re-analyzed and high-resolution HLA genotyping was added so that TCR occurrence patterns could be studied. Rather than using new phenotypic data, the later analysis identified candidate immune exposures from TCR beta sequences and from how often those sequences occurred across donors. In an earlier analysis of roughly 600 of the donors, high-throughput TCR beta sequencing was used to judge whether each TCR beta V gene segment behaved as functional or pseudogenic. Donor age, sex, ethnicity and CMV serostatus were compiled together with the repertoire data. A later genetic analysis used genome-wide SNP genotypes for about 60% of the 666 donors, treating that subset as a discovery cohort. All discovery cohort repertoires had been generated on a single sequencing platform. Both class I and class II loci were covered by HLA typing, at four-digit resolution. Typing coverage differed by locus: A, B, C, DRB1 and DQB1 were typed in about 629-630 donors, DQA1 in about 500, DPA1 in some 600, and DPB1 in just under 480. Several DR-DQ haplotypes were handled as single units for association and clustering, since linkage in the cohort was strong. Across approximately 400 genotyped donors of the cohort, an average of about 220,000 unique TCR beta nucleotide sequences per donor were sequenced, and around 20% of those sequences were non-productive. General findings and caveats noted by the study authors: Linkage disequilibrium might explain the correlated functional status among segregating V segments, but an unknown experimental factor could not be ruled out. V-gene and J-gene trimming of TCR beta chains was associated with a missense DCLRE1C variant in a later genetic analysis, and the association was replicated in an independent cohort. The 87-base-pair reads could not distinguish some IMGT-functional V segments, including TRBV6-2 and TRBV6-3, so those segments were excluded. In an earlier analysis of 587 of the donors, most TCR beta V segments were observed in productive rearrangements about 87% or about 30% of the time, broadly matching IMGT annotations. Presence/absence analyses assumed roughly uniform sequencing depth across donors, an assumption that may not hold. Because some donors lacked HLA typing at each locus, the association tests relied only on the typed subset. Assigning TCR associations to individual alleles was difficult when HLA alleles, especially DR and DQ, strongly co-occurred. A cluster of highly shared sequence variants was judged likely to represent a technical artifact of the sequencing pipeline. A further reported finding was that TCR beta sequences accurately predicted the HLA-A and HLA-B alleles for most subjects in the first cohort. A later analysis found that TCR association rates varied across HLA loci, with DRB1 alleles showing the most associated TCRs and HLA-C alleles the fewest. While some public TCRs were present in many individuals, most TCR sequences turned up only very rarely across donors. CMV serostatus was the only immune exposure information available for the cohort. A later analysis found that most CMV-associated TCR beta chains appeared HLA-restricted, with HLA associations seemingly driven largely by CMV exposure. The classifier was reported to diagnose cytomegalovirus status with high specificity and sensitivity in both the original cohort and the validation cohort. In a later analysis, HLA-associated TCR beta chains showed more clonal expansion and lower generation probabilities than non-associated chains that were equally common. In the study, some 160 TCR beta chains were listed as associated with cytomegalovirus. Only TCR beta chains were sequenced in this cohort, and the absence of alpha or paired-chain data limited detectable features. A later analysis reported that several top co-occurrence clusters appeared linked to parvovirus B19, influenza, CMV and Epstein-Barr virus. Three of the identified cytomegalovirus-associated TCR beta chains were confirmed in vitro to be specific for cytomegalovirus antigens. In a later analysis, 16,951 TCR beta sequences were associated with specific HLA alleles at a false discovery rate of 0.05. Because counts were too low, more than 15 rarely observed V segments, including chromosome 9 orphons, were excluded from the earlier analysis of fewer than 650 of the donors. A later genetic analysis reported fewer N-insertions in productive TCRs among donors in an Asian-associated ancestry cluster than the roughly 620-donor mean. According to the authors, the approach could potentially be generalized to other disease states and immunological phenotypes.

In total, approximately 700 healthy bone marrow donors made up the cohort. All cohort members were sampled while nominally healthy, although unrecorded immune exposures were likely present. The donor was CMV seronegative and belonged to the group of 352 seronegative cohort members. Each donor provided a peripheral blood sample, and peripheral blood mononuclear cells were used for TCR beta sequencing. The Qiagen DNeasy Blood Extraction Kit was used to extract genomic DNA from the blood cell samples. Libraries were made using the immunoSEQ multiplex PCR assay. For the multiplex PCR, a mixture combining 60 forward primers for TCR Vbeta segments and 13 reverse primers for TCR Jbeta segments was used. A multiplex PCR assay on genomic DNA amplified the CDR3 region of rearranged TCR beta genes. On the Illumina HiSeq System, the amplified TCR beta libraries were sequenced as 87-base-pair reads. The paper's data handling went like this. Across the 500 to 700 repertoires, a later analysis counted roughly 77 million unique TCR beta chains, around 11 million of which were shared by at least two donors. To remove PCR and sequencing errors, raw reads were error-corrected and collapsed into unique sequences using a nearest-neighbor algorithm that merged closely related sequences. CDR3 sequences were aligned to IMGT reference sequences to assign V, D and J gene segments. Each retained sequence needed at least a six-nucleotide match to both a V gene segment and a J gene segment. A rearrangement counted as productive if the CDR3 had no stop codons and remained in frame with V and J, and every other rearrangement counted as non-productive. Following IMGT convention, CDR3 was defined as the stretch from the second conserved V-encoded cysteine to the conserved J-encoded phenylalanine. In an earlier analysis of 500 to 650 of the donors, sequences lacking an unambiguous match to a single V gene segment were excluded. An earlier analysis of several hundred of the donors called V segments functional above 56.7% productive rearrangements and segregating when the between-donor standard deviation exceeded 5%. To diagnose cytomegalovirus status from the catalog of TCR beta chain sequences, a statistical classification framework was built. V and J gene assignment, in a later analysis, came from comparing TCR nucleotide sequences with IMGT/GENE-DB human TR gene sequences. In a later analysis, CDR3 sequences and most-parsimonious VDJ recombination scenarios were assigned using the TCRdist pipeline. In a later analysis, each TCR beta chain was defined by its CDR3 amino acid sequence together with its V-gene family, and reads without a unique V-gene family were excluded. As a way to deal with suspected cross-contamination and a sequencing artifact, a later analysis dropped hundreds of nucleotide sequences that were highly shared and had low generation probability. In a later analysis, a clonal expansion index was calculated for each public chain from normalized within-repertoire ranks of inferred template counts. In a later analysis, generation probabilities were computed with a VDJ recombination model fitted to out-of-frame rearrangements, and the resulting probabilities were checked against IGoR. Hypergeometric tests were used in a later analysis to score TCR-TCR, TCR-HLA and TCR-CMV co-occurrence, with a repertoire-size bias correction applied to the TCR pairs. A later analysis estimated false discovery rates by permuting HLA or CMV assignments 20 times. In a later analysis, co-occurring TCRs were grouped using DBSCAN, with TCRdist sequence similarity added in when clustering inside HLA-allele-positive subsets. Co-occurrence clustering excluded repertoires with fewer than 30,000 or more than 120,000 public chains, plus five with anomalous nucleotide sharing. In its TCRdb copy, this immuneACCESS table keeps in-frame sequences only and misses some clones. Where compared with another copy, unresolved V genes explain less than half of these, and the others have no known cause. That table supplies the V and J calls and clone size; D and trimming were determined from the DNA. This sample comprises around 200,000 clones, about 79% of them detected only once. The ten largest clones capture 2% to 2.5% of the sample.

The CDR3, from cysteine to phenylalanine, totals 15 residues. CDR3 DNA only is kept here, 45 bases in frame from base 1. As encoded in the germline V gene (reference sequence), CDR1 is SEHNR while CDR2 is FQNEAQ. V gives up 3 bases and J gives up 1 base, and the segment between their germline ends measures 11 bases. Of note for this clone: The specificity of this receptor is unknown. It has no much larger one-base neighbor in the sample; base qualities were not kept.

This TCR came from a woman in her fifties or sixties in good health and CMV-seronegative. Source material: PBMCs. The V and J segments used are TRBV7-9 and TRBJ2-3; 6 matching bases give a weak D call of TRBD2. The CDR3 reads CASSFWGERTDTQYF. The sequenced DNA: TGTGCCAGCAGCTTCTGGGGGGAGCGCACAGATACGCAGTATTTT.